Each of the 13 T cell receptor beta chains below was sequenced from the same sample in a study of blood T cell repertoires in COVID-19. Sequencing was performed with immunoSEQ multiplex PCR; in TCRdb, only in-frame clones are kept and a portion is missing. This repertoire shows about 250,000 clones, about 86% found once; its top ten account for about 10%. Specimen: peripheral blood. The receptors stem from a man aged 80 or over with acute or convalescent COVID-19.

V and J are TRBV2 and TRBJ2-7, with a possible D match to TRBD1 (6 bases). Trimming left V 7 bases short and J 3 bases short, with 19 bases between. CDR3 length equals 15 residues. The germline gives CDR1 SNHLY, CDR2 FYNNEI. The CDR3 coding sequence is TGTGCCAGCATCAACGGTGCCCAGGGACACTACGAGCAGTACTTC. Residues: CASINGAQGHYEQYF.

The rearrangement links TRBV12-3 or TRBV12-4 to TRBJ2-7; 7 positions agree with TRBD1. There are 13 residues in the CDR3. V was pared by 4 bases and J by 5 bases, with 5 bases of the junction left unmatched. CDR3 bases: TGTGCCAGCAGTTCGACAGGGAACCACGAGCAGTACTTC. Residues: CASSSTGNHEQYF.

CDR3 residues: CASSEGQGNYGYTF. The DNA for the CDR3 is TGTGCCAGCTCTGAGGGACAGGGTAACTATGGCTACACCTTC. The chain has TRBV28 and TRBJ1-2; 9 nucleotides align to TRBD1. The CDR3 runs 14 residues. V shed 8 bases and J 1 base; nucleotides not matched to a gene: 5. From germline, CDR1 is MDHEN and CDR2 SYDVKM.

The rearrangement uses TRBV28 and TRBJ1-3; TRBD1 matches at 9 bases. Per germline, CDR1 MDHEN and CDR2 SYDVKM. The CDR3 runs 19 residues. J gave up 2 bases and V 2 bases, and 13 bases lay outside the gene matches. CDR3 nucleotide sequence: TGTGCCAGCAGTTTAGTCCATGGGACAGGGAGGCCCCCTGGAAACACCATATATTTT. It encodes CASSLVHGTGRPPGNTIYF. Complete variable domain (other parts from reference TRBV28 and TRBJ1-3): DVKVTQSSRYLVKRTGEKVFLECVQDMDHENMFWYRQDPGLGLRLIYFSYDVKMKEKGDIPEGYSVSREKKERFSLILESASTNQTSMYLCASSLVHGTGRPPGNTIYFGEGSWLTVV.

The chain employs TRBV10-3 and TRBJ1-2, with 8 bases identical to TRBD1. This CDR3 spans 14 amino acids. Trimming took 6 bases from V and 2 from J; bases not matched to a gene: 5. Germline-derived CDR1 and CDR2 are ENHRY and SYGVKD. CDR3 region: CAISKTGANYGYTF. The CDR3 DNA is TGTGCCATCAGCAAGACAGGGGCCAACTATGGCTACACCTTC.

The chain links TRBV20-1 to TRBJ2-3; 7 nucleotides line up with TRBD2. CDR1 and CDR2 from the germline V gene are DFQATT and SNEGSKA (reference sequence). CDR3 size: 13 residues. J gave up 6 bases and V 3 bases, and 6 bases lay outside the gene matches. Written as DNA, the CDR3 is TGCAGTGCTAGTGGCGGGAGAGGCGATACGCAGTATTTT. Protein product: CSASGGRGDTQYF.

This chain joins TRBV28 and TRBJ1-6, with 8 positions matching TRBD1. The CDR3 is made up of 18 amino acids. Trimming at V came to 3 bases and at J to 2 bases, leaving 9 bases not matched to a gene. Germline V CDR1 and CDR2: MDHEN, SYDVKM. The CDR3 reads CASSFPSDRATYNSPLHF. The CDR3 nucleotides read TGTGCCAGCAGTTTCCCCTCGGACAGGGCTACCTATAATTCACCCCTCCACTTT.

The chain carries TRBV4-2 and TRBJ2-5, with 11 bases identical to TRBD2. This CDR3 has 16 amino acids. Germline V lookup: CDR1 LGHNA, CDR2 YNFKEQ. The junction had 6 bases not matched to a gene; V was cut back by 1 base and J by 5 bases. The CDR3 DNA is TGTGCCAGCAGCCAAGTAGCGGGAGGGCCGGAGGAGACCCAGTACTTC. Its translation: CASSQVAGGPEETQYF.

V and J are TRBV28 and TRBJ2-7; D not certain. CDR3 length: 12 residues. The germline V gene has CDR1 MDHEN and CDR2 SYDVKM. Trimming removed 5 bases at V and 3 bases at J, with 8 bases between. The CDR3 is CASSPVRYEQYF. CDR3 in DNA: TGTGCCAGCAGTCCGGTCCGCTACGAGCAGTACTTC.

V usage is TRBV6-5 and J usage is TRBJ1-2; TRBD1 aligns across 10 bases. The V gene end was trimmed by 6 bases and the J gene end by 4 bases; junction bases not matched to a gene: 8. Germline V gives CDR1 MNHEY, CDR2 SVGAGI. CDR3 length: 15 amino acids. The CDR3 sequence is CASRNRQGAVYGYTF. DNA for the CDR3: TGTGCCAGCAGAAACAGACAGGGGGCTGTCTATGGCTACACCTTC.

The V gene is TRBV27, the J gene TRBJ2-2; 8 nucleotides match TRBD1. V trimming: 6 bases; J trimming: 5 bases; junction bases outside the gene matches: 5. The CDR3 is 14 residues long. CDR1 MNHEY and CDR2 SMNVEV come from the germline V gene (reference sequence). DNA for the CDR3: TGTGCCAGCAGCCGTACAGGGGGTACCGGGGAGCTGTTTTTT. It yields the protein CASSRTGGTGELFF.

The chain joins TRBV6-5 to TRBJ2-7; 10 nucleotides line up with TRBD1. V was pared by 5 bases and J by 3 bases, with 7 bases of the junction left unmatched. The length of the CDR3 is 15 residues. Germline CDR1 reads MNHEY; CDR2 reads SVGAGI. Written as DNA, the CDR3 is TGTGCCAGCAGTATCCGGACAGGGGGATTCTACGAGCAGTACTTC. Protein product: CASSIRTGGFYEQYF.

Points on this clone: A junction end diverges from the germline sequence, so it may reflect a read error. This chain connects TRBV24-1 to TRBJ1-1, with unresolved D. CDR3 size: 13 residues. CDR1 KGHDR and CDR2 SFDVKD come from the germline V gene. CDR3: CATPKEMNSEAFF. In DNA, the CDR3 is TGTGCCACCCCGAAAGAAATGAACAGTGAAGCTTTCTTT.